These 32 T cell receptor beta chains were sequenced from one sample in a study of shared clonotypes between healthy human individuals (dated by TCRdb to the early 2020s). The protocol used for the library was the immunoSEQ multiplex PCR assay. Drawn from immuneACCESS, this table holds only the in-frame rearrangements with V and J called that TCRdb kept. Clones are partly lost; checked studies trace under half to an unresolved V gene and leave the rest unexplained. This sample has some 200,000 clones in its table, and about 68% of those were observed once. About 10% of the sample is held by the ten biggest clonotypes. Sequences were obtained from memory CD4+ T cells sorted from blood. Sample cell subset or site, as interpreted from the label and publication: CD45RA-negative fraction. These receptors came from a man in his thirties or forties in good health.

The chain combines TRBV6-6 with TRBJ2-2; a weak D match, TRBD2 (5 bases). CDR1 and CDR2 from the germline V gene are MNHNY and SVGAGI (reference sequence). Deletions cut 5 bases from V and 4 bases from J, with 8 bases between. The CDR3 covers 13 residues. CDR3 sequence: CASSGSATGELFF. The DNA for the CDR3 is TGTGCCAGCAGTGGTAGCGCCACCGGGGAGCTGTTTTTT.

This chain links TRBV5-1 with TRBJ1-3; D is uncertain. The CDR3 contains 14 residues. Trimming left V 5 bases short and J 0 bases short, with 9 bases between. Germline CDR1 is SGHRS and CDR2 is YFSETQ. This CDR3 is CASSLTSSGNTIYF. The CDR3 DNA follows: TGCGCCAGCAGTCTGACCTCCTCTGGAAACACCATATATTTT.

V is TRBV19 and J is TRBJ2-1; tentatively, D is TRBD2 (6 bases). CDR3 length: 14 amino acids. The germline V gene encodes CDR1 LNHDA and CDR2 SQIVND (reference sequence). Trimming stripped 8 bases from V and 0 bases from J, with 11 bases between. CDR3 amino acids: CASGSGSSYNEQFF. The CDR3 nucleotides read TGTGCCAGTGGTAGCGGTAGCTCCTACAATGAGCAGTTCTTC.

In its sample, this clone was seen once. The rearrangement links TRBV9 to TRBJ1-1; no firm D call. V was shortened by 4 bases and J by 0 bases, with 16 bases between the two germline ends. Germline loops: CDR1 SGDLS, CDR2 YYNGEE. CDR3 length: 16 residues. The CDR3: CASSPSLRSLNTEAFF. CDR3 nucleotide sequence: TGTGCCAGCAGCCCTTCTCTGCGCTCGCTGAACACTGAAGCTTTCTTT.

This clone was recorded a few times. The J gene is TRBJ2-7, the V gene TRBV6-1, with TRBD1 identical over 7 bases. V dropped 2 bases and J dropped 1; count of bases not matched to a gene: 5. The CDR3 extends over 15 amino acids. CDR1 is MNHNS, CDR2 SASEGT, per germline. Here the CDR3 reads CASSERQGPSYEQYF. The CDR3, as DNA: TGTGCCAGCAGTGAAAGACAGGGTCCGTCCTACGAGCAGTACTTC.

V gene TRBV10-3 combines with J gene TRBJ1-4, with a weak D call TRBD1 (6 bases). The V and J ends lost 7 bases and 8 bases respectively, with 14 bases between them. Germline V gives CDR1 ENHRY, CDR2 SYGVKD. The CDR3 totals 13 residues. The CDR3 region is CAITPTQGEKLFF. The CDR3 coding sequence is TGTGCCATCACCCCCACGCAGGGGGAAAAACTGTTTTTT.

This clone was seen only once. The chain links TRBV5-1 to TRBJ2-2, with TRBD1 identical over 8 bases. With 3 bases clipped from V and 0 bases from J, the junction kept 10 bases outside the gene matches. CDR3 length equals 18 residues. CDR1 is SGHRS, CDR2 YFSETQ, per germline. CDR3 sequence: CASSSPFGQGTNTGELFF. The CDR3 DNA sequence: TGCGCCAGCAGCTCGCCCTTTGGACAGGGCACGAACACCGGGGAGCTGTTTTTT.

In its sample, this clone was seen a few times. V is TRBV19 and J is TRBJ1-1; the D is unclear. Germline V gives CDR1 LNHDA, CDR2 SQIVND (reference sequence). This CDR3 is built from 12 residues. V was trimmed by 5 bases and J by 1 base, leaving 5 bases between them. CDR3 in amino acids: CASSPTNTEAFF. CDR3 DNA sequence: TGTGCCAGTAGTCCCACGAACACTGAAGCTTTCTTT.

This chain connects TRBV25-1 to TRBJ1-2; D ambiguous. Trimming removed 4 bases from V and 5 bases from J, with 23 bases in between. In germline, CDR1 is MGHDK, CDR2 SYGVNS. CDR3 size: 17 residues. CDR3 sequence reads: CASSASQSPPFFYGYTF. DNA for the CDR3: TGTGCCAGCAGTGCATCCCAGTCCCCGCCGTTTTTTTATGGCTACACCTTC.

The chain employs TRBV7-2 and TRBJ2-7; D remains ambiguous. Germline V gene data show CDR1 as SGHTA and CDR2 as FQGNSA. CDR3 length: 13 residues. Trimming removed 5 bases at V and 0 bases at J, with 8 bases between. The CDR3 is CASSEFPSYEQYF. CDR3 in DNA: TGTGCCAGCAGCGAGTTCCCCTCCTACGAGCAGTACTTC.

This chain connects TRBV5-6 to TRBJ2-3, with a possible D match to TRBD2 (5 bases). The CDR3 is 17 amino acids. The germline V gene encodes CDR1 SGHDT and CDR2 YYEEEE. V was shortened by 2 bases and J by 0 bases, with 16 bases between the two germline ends. The CDR3: CASSLLSGGSSTDTQYF. CDR3 nucleotides: TGTGCCAGCAGCTTACTCAGCGGAGGCTCTAGCACAGATACGCAGTATTTT.

The chain carries TRBV5-1 and TRBJ2-3; D is possibly TRBD2 (6 bases). The germline V gene encodes CDR1 SGHRS and CDR2 YFSETQ. The CDR3 totals 16 residues. V was trimmed by 3 bases and J by 0 bases, leaving 14 bases between them. The CDR3 reads CASSSRAGFSTDTQYF. DNA of the CDR3: TGCGCCAGCAGCTCGAGAGCGGGCTTTAGCACAGATACGCAGTATTTT.

This CDR3 is CASSPELGAGIQYF. CDR3 coding DNA: TGTGCCAGCTCACCAGAGTTAGGGGCGGGCATTCAGTACTTC. This chain connects TRBV18 to TRBJ2-4; either TRBD1 or TRBD2 may fit D (5 bases each). CDR3 length equals 14 residues. The germline CDR1 and CDR2 sequences are KGHSH and LQKENI. V lost 2 bases to trimming and J lost 9 bases, with 14 bases between them.

This clone was observed a few times. This chain links TRBV15 with TRBJ1-2; D remains unclear. Deletions cut 1 base from V and 0 bases from J, with 6 bases between. Germline values: CDR1 LNHNV, CDR2 YYDKDF (reference sequence). CDR3 size: 14 residues. CDR3 sequence reads: CATSRGTANYGYTF. DNA of the CDR3: TGTGCCACCAGCAGAGGGACGGCTAACTATGGCTACACCTTC.

The rearrangement links TRBV14 to TRBJ2-5, with D perhaps assigned TRBD1 or TRBD2 (7 bases each). The V gene's germline CDR1 is SGHDN and CDR2 FVKESK. This CDR3 contains 15 residues. Trimming took off 1 base at V and 4 bases at J, with 13 bases between the two ends. In DNA form, the CDR3 reads TGTGCCAGCAGCCAAGGAGGGGGCGGGAGAGAGACCCAGTACTTC. Its protein product is CASSQGGGGRETQYF.

V is TRBV6-6 and J is TRBJ2-3; D gene unclear. Looked up from germline, CDR1 is MNHNY and CDR2 is SVGAGI (reference sequence). Trimming took off 2 bases at V and 1 base at J, with 4 bases between the two ends. This CDR3 has 13 amino acids. In nucleotides, the CDR3 is TGTGCCAGCAGTTACCAGGGCACAGATACGCAGTATTTT. It codes for CASSYQGTDTQYF.

The CDR3: CASSSRDSTDTQYF. In nucleotides, the CDR3 is TGTGCCAGCAGTTCCCGGGACAGCACAGATACGCAGTATTTT. This chain links TRBV6-1 with TRBJ2-3, with D perhaps being TRBD1 or TRBD2 (5 bases each). CDR3 size: 14 residues. Trimming removed 5 bases at V and 0 bases at J, with 9 bases between. Germline V gene data show CDR1 as MNHNS and CDR2 as SASEGT.

This clone has more than one count but fewer than ten. The CDR3 nucleotides read TGTGCCAGCGAGCGGGAGGTTAGCACAGATACGCAGTATTTT. It translates to CASEREVSTDTQYF. The chain joins TRBV2 to TRBJ2-3; 9 positions match TRBD2. This CDR3 contains 14 residues. Losses at the gene ends were 8 bases for V and 0 bases for J; bases not matched to a gene: 3. CDR1 is SNHLY, CDR2 FYNNEI, per germline.

This clone was detected once. The genes are TRBV7-6 and TRBJ2-1; perhaps TRBD2 as D (6 bases). Between the trimmed V and J ends, which lost 8 bases and 0 bases, there was a span of 20 bases. Germline-derived CDR1 and CDR2 are SGHVS and FNYEAQ. The CDR3 runs to 17 residues. This CDR3 reads CASGPQSRGSSYNEQFF. As DNA, the CDR3 is TGTGCCAGCGGACCTCAATCCCGGGGGAGCTCCTACAATGAGCAGTTCTTC.

On this clone itself: The same CDR3 is also encoded by other DNA sequences in this sample. The chain combines TRBV11-2 with TRBJ2-2; D remains ambiguous. The germline V gene has CDR1 SGHAT and CDR2 FQNNGV. The CDR3 has 13 amino acids. V lost 0 bases, J lost 4 bases, and 3 bases lay in between. The CDR3 region has the DNA TGTGCCAGCAGCTTAGATTTCACCGGGGAGCTGTTTTTT. Its translation: CASSLDFTGELFF.

The chain links TRBV4-1 to TRBJ1-5; D unresolved. Trimming removed 5 bases at V and 2 bases at J, with 13 bases between. This CDR3 contains 15 residues. The germline gives CDR1 MGHRA, CDR2 YSYEKL. CDR3 residues: CASSGFIDGNQPQHF. CDR3 DNA sequence: TGCGCCAGCAGCGGTTTTATTGACGGCAATCAGCCCCAGCATTTT.

The rearrangement uses TRBV6-5 and TRBJ1-2; possible D gene TRBD1, 5 bases. Looked up from germline, CDR1 is MNHEY and CDR2 is SVGAGI. With 5 bases removed from V and 3 bases from J, the gap between germline ends came to 16 bases. The CDR3 is 15 amino acids. Here the CDR3 reads CASSQEWGAYYGYTF. The CDR3 DNA reads TGTGCCAGCAGTCAGGAGTGGGGCGCTTACTATGGCTACACCTTC.

The CDR3 sequence: CASSRLQGGGSSGANVLTF. The CDR3 coding sequence is TGTGCCAGCTCACGACTACAGGGGGGCGGATCCTCTGGGGCCAACGTCCTGACTTTC. This chain links TRBV18 with TRBJ2-6; 8 nucleotides match TRBD1. The germline gives CDR1 KGHSH, CDR2 LQKENI. The CDR3 length is 19 residues. Losses at the gene ends were 4 bases for V and 0 bases for J; bases not matched to a gene: 11.

This clone was found once. The V call is TRBV7-8, the J call TRBJ2-2; D may be TRBD2 (5 bases). The CDR3 totals 13 residues. Germline values: CDR1 SGHVS, CDR2 FQNEAQ. Trimming took off 5 bases at V and 6 bases at J, with 10 bases between the two ends. For the CDR3, the DNA is TGTGCCAGCAGCGGGCGGGTGTCCGGGGAGCTGTTTTTT. Protein sequence: CASSGRVSGELFF.

This sequence joins TRBV9 and TRBJ2-1, with TRBD2 matching 12 bases. Germline V lookup: CDR1 SGDLS, CDR2 YYNGEE. The CDR3 is 20 residues long. Germline trimming cut 3 bases from V and 3 bases from J; bases unmatched to any gene: 16. Written as DNA, the CDR3 is TGTGCCAGCAGCGCCCGGACTAGCGGGATCCCGAGCAGTATCTACAATGAGCAGTTCTTC. This translates into CASSARTSGIPSSIYNEQFF.

The chain recombines TRBV2 with TRBJ2-7, with 9 bases that match TRBD1. Germline CDR1 SNHLY, CDR2 FYNNEI. The V segment lost 10 bases and the J segment 3 bases; nucleotides outside the gene matches: 4. This CDR3 has 12 amino acids. The CDR3 spells CATGQGLYEQYF. CDR3 DNA: TGTGCCACGGGACAGGGTCTCTACGAGCAGTACTTC.

The chain employs TRBV5-6 and TRBJ2-7, with 8 bases aligning to TRBD1. Per the germline V gene, CDR1 is SGHDT and CDR2 is YYEEEE. V shed 2 bases and J 6 bases; nucleotides not matched to a gene: 4. This CDR3 has 13 amino acids. CDR3 coding DNA: TGTGCCAGCAGCTTCAGGGGGACAGGCGAGCAGTACTTC. Translation: CASSFRGTGEQYF.

This rearrangement joins TRBV4-1 to TRBJ2-7; the D is unclear. The CDR3 is 12 residues long. The V gene's germline CDR1 is MGHRA and CDR2 YSYEKL. Trimming took 5 bases from V and 3 from J, leaving 8 bases between them. The CDR3 loop is CASSSPGYEQYF. For the CDR3, the DNA is TGCGCCAGCAGCTCTCCGGGCTACGAGCAGTACTTC.

Ten or more counts support this clone. The genes are TRBV6-5 and TRBJ2-7; D uncertain. The CDR3 runs to 11 residues. The V gene lost 5 bases and the J gene lost 4 bases, with 6 bases spanning the gap. CDR1 MNHEY and CDR2 SVGAGI come from the germline V gene. CDR3 in amino acids: CASSGMYEQYF. The CDR3 DNA reads as TGTGCCAGCAGTGGCATGTACGAGCAGTACTTC.

This clone has a handful of counts. J is TRBJ2-1 and V is TRBV7-2, with unresolved D. The V end was cut by 5 bases, the J end by 6 bases, with 11 bases between. Germline assignment: CDR1 SGHTA and CDR2 FQGNSA. This CDR3 region has 13 residues. The CDR3 loop is CASSPQAINEQFF. Here the CDR3 DNA reads TGTGCCAGCAGCCCTCAGGCCATCAATGAGCAGTTCTTC.

V usage is TRBV11-3 and J usage is TRBJ2-3; D is possibly TRBD1 or TRBD2 (5 bases each). V was shortened by 6 bases and J by 4 bases, with 14 bases between the two germline ends. CDR1 and CDR2 from the germline V gene are SGHNT and YENEEA. The CDR3 length is 14 residues. CDR3 amino acids: CASSPYRDADTQYF. CDR3 sequence (DNA): TGTGCCAGCAGTCCCTATCGGGACGCAGATACGCAGTATTTT.

The chain links TRBV7-2 to TRBJ2-3; 11 nucleotides align to TRBD2. Germline V lookup: CDR1 SGHTA, CDR2 FQGNSA. V shed 5 bases and J 5 bases; nucleotides not matched to a gene: 9. The CDR3 consists of 16 residues. The CDR3 sequence: CASSPRTSGSRDTQYF. In nucleotides, the CDR3 is TGTGCCAGCAGCCCGAGGACTAGCGGGTCTAGAGATACGCAGTATTTT.